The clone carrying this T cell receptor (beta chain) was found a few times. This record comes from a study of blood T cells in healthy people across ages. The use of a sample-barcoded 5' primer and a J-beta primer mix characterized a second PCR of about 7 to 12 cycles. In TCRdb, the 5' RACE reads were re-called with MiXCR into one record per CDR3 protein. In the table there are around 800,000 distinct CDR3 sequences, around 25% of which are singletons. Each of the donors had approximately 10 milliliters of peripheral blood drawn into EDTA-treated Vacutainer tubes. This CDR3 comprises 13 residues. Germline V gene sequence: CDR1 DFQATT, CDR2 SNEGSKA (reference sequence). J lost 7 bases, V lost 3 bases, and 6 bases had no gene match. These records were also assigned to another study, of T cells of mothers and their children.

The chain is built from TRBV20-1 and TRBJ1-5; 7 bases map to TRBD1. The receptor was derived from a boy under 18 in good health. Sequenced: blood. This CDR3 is CSASEGAGQPQHF. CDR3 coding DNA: TGCAGTGCTAGTGAGGGGGCCGGGCAGCCCCAGCATTTT.